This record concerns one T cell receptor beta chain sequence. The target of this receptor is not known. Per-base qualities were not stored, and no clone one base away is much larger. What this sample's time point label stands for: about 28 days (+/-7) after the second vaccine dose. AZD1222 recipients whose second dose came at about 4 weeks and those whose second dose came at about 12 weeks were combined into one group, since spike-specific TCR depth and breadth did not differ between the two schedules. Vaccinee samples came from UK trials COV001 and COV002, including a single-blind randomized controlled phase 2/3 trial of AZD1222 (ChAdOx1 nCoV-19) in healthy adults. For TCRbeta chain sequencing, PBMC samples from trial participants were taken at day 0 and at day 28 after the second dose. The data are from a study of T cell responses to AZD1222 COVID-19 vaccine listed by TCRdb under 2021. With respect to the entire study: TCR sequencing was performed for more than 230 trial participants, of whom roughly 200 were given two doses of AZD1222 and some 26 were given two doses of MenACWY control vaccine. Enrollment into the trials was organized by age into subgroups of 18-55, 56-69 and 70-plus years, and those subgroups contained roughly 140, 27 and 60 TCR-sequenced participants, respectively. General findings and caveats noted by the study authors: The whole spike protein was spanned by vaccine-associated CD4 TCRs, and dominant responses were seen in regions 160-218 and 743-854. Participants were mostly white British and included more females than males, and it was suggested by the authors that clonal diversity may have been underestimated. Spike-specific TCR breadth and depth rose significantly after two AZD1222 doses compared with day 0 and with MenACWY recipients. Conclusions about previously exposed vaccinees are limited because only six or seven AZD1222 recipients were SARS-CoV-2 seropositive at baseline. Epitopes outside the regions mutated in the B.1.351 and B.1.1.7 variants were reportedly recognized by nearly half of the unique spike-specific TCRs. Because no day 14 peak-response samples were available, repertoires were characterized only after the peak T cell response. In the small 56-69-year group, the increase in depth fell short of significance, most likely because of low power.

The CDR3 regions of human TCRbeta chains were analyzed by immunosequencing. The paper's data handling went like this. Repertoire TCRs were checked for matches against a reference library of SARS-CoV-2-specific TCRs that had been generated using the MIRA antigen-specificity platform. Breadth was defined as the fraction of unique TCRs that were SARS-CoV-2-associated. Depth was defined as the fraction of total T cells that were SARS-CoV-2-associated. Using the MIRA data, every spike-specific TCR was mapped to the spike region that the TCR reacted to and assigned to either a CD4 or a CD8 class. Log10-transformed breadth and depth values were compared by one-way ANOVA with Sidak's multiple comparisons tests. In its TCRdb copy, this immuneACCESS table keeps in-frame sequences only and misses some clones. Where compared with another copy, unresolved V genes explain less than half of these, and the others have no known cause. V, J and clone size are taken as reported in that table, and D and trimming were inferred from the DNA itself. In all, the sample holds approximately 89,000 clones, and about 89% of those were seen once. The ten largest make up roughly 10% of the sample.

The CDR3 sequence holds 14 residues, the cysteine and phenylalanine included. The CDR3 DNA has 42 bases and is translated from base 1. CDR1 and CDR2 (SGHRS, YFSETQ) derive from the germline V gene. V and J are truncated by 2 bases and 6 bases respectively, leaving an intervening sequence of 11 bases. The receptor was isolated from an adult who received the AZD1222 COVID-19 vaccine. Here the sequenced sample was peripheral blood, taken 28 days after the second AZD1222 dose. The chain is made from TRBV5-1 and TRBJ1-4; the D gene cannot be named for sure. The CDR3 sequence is CASSFSGRDEKLFF. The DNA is TGCGCCAGCAGCTTCAGCGGAAGGGATGAAAAACTGTTTTTT.